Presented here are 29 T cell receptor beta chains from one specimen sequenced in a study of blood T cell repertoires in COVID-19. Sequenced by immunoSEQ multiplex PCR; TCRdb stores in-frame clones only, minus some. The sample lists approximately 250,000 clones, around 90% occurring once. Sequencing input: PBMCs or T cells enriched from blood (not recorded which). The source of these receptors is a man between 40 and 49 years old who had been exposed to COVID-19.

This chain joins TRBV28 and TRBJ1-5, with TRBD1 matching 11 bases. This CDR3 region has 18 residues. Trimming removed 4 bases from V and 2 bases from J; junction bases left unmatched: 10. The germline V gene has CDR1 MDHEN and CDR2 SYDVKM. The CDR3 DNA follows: TGTGCCAGCAGTTACAGGACAGGGGGCCTCCGGGGCAATCAGCCCCAGCATTTT. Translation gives CASSYRTGGLRGNQPQHF.

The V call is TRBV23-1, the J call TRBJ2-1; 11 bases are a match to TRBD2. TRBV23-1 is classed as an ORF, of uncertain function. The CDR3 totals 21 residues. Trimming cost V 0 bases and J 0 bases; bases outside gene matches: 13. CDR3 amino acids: CASSQSRDASGRSSSYNEQFF. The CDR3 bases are TGCGCCAGCAGTCAATCCCGGGATGCTAGCGGGAGGTCAAGCTCCTACAATGAGCAGTTCTTC.

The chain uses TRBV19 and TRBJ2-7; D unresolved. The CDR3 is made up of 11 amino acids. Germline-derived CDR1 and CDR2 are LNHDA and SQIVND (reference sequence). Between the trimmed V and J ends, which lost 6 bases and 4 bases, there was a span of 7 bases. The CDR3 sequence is CASSDTYEQYF. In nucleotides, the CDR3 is TGTGCCAGTAGCGACACTTACGAGCAGTACTTC.

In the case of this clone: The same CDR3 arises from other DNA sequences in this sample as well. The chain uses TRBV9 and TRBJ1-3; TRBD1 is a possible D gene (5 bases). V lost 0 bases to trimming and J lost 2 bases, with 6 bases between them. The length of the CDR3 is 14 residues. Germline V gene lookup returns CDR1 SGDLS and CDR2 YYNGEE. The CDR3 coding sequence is TGTGCCAGCAGCGTAGGGGGCACTGGAAACACCATATATTTT. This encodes CASSVGGTGNTIYF.

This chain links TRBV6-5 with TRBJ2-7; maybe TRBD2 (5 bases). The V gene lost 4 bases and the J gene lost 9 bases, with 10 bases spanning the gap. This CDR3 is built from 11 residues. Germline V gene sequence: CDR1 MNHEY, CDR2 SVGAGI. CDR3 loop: CASSSSGGQYF. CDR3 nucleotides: TGTGCCAGCAGTTCTTCTGGAGGGCAGTACTTC.

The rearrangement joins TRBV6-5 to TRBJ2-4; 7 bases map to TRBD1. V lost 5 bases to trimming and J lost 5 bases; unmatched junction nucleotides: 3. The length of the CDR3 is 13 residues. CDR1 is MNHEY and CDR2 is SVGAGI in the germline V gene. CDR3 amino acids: CASSHGTENIQYF. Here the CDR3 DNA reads TGTGCCAGCAGTCACGGGACAGAAAACATTCAGTACTTC.

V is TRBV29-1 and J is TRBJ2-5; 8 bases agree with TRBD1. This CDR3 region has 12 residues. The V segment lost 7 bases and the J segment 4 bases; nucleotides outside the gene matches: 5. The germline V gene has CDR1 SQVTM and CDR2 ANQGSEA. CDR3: CSGTTGGETQYF. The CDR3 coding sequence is TGCAGCGGCACAACAGGGGGAGAGACCCAGTACTTC.

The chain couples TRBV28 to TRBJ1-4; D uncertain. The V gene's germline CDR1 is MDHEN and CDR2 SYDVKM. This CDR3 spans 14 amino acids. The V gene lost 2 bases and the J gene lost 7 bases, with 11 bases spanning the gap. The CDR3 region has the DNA TGTGCCAGCAGTTTAGGTTCTCGGGGTGAAAAACTGTTTTTT. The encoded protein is CASSLGSRGEKLFF.

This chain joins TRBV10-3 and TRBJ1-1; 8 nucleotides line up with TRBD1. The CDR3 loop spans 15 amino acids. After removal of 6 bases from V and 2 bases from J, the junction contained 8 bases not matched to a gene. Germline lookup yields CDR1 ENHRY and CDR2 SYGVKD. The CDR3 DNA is TGTGCCATCAGAACGAATCAGGGGGCAAACACTGAAGCTTTCTTT. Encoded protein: CAIRTNQGANTEAFF.

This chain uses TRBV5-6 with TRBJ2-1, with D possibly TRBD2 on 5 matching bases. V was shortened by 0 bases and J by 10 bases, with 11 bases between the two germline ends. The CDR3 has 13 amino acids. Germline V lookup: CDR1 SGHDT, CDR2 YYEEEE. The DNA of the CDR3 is TGTGCCAGCAGCTTGGAATCGGCGGGCGAGCAGTTCTTC. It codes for CASSLESAGEQFF.

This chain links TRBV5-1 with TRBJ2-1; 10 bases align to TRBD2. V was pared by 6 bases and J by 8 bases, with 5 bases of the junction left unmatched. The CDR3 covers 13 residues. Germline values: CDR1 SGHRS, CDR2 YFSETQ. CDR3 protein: CASKPSGRHEQFF. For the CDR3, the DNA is TGCGCCAGCAAACCTAGCGGGAGACATGAGCAGTTCTTC. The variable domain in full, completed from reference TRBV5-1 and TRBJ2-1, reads KAGVTQTPRYLIKTRGQQVTLSCSPISGHRSVSWYQQTPGQGLQFLFEYFSETQRNKGNFPGRFSGRQFSNSRSEMNVSTLELGDSALYLCASKPSGRHEQFFGPGTRLTVL.

CDR3 sequence: CASSEGGQGVRQPQHF. In DNA, the CDR3 is TGTGCCAGCAGTGAAGGGGGACAGGGGGTTCGGCAGCCCCAGCATTTT. The rearrangement links TRBV2 to TRBJ1-5, with 11 bases aligning to TRBD1. Germline V gene sequence: CDR1 SNHLY, CDR2 FYNNEI. This CDR3 is 16 amino acids long. V dropped 1 base and J dropped 7; count of bases not matched to a gene: 6.

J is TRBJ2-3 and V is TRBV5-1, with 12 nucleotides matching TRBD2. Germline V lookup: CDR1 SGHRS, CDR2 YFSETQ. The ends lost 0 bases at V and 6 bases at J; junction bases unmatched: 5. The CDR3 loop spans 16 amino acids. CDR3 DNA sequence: TGCGCCAGCAGCTTGGAAAGACTAGCGGGGGTGGATACGCAGTATTTT. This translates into CASSLERLAGVDTQYF.

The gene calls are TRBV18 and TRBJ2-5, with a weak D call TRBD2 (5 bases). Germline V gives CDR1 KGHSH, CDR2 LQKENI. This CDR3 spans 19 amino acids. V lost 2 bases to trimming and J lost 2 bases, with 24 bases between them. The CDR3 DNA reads TGTGCCAGCTCACCATCGCAGGTTCTGCGGAGGCCCTTTCAAGAGACCCAGTACTTC. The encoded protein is CASSPSQVLRRPFQETQYF.

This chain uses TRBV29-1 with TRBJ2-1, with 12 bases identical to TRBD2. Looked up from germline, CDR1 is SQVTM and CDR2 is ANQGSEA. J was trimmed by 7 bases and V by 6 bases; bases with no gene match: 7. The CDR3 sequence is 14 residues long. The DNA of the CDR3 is TGCAGCGTATCGACTAGCGGGAGCGGGAATGAGCAGTTCTTC. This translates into CSVSTSGSGNEQFF.

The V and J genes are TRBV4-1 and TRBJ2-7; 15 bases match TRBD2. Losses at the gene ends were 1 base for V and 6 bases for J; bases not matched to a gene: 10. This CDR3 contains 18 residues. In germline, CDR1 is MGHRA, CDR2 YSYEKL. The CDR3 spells CASSQGIHGLAGGPEQYF. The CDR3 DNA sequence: TGCGCCAGCAGCCAAGGGATCCACGGACTAGCGGGAGGGCCCGAGCAGTACTTC.

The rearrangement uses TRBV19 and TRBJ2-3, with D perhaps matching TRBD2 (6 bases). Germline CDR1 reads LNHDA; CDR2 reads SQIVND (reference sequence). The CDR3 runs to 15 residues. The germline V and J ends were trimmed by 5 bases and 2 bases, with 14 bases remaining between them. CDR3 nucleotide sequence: TGTGCCAGTAGTGGGGTAGCGGAGAACACAGATACGCAGTATTTT. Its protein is CASSGVAENTDTQYF.

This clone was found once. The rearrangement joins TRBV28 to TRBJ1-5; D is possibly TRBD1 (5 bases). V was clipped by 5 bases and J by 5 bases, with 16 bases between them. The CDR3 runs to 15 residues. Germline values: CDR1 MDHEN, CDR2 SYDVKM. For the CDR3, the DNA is TGTGCCAGCAGTCCCGGTGGGAGGGGTGATCAGCCCCAGCATTTT. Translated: CASSPGGRGDQPQHF.

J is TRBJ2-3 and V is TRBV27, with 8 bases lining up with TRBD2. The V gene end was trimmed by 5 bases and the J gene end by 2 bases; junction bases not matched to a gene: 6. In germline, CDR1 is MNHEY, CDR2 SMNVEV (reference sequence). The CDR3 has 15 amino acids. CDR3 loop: CASSPIAGTTDTQYF. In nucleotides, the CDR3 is TGTGCCAGCAGTCCAATAGCGGGGACCACAGATACGCAGTATTTT.

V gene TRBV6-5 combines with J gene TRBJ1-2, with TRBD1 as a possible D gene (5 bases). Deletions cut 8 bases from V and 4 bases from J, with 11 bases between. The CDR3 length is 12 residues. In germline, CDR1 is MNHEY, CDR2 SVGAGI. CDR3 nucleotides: TGTGCCAGCCGGGACGGGGGCTATGGCTACACCTTC. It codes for CASRDGGYGYTF.

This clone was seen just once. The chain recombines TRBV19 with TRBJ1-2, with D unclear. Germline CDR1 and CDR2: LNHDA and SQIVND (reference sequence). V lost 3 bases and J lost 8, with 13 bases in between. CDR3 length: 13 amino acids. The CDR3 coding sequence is TGTGCCAGTAGTATCGAGGGCGTCGTGGGCTACACCTTC. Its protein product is CASSIEGVVGYTF.

CDR3 sequence: CASSTGLAGDSYEQYF. The CDR3 coding sequence is TGTGCCAGCAGCACGGGACTAGCGGGAGACTCCTACGAGCAGTACTTC. J is TRBJ2-7 and V is TRBV9; 14 bases fit TRBD2. Trimming removed 4 bases from V and 0 bases from J; junction bases left unmatched: 3. Germline V CDR1 and CDR2: SGDLS, YYNGEE. The CDR3 runs 16 residues.

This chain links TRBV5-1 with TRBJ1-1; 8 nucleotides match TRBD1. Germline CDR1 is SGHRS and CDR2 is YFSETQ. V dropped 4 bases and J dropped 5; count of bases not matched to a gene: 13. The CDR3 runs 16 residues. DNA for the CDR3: TGCGCCAGCAGCGCGGACAGGGATTATGAGTTGACTGAAGCTTTCTTT. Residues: CASSADRDYELTEAFF.

The CDR3 region has the DNA TGTGCCAGCAGCCCAGGGGGTGCTGGGGCCAACGTCCTGACTTTC. It specifies CASSPGGAGANVLTF. The chain combines TRBV5-4 with TRBJ2-6; TRBD1 agrees at 7 bases. J was trimmed by 2 bases and V by 4 bases; bases with no gene match: 3. Germline lookup yields CDR1 SGHNT and CDR2 YYREEE (reference sequence). The CDR3 has 15 amino acids. Full variable domain (missing parts from reference TRBV5-4 and TRBJ2-6): ETGVTQSPTHLIKTRGQQVTLRCSSQSGHNTVSWYQQALGQGPQFIFQYYREEENGRGNFPPRFSGLQFPNYSSELNVNALELDDSALYLCASSPGGAGANVLTFGAGSRLTVL.

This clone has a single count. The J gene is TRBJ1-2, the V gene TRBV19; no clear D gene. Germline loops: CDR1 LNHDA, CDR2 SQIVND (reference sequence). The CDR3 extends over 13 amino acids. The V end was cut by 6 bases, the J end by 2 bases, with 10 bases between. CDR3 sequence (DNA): TGTGCCAGTAGCCACGGGTCAAACTATGGCTACACCTTC. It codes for CASSHGSNYGYTF.

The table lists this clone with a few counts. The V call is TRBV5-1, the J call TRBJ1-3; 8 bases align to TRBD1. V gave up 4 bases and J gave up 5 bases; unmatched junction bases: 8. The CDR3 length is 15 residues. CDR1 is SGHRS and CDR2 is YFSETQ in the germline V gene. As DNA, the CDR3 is TGCGCCAGCAGCGTTGACAGGGGAAGCAGAAACACCATATATTTT. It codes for CASSVDRGSRNTIYF.

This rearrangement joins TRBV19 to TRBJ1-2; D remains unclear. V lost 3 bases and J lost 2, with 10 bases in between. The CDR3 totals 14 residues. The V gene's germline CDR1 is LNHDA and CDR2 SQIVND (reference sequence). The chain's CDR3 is CASSIRPGNYGYTF. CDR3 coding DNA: TGTGCCAGTAGTATCCGGCCAGGCAACTATGGCTACACCTTC.

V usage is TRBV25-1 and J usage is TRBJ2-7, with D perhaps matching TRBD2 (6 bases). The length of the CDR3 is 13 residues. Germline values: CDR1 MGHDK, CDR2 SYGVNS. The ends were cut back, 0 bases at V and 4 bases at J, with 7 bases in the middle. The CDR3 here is CASSEYAGYEQYF. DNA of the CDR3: TGTGCCAGCAGTGAATATGCGGGGTACGAGCAGTACTTC.

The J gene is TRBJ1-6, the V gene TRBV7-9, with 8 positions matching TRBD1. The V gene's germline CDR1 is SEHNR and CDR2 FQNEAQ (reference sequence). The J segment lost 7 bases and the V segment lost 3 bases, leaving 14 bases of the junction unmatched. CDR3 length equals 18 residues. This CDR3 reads CASSFDRGWGLSNSPLHF. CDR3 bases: TGTGCCAGCAGCTTCGACAGGGGATGGGGTTTATCGAATTCACCCCTCCACTTT.